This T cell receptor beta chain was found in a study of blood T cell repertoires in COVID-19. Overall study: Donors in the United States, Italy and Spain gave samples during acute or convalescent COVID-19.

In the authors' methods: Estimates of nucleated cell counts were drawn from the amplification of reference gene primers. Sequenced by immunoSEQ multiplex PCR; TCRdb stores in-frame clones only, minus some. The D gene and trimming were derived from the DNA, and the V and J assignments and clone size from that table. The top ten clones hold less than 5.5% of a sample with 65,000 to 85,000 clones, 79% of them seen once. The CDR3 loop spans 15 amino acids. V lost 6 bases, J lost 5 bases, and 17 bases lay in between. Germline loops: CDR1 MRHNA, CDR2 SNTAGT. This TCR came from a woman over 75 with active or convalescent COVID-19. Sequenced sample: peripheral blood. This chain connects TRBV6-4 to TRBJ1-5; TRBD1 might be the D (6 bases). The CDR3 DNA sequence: TGTGCCAGCAGCGGGGAGAGGGGGGGATATCAGCCCCAGCATTTT. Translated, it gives CASSGERGGYQPQHF.